The 17 T cell receptor beta chains listed next were all sequenced from one sample in a study of CXCR3-negative and CXCR3-positive naive CD8 T cells. The libraries of TRB cDNA were constructed through 5' RACE using UMI labels. TCRdb re-called the 5' RACE reads, yielding one record per CDR3 amino acid sequence without DNA. The clone table shows tens of thousands of distinct CDR3 sequences, with the ten largest holding 0.42%. Material: naive CXCR3- CD8+ T cells from blood. Subset reported: CD45RO-CCR7+CD27+CD95- naive CD8+ T cells lacking CXCR3 (TNR3-). Receptor source: a human donor in good health. Some clones in this sample may be carry-over from other donors' samples.

The V call is TRBV5-5, the J call TRBJ2-7; TCRdb designates TRBD1, a call that cannot be tested without DNA. The germline gives CDR1 SGHKS, CDR2 YYEKEE (reference sequence). The CDR3 runs to 20 residues. CDR3 in amino acids: CASSFGTISSGTGSYYEQYF. Combining the CDR3 with reference TRBV5-5 and TRBJ2-7 gives the whole variable domain DAGVTQSPTHLIKTRGQQVTLRCSPISGHKSVSWYQQVLGQGPQFIFQYYEKEERGRGNFPDRFSARQFPNYSSELNVNALLLGDSALYLCASSFGTISSGTGSYYEQYFGPGTRLTVT.

The J gene is TRBJ2-7, the V gene TRBV27; TCRdb indicates TRBD2, and absent DNA this call remains unverified. Germline V CDR1 and CDR2: MNHEY, SMNVEV (reference sequence). This CDR3 region has 12 residues. CDR3 loop: CASSGGGLEQYF.

The chain joins TRBV27 to TRBJ2-7; as DNA is missing, the TRBD1 call by TCRdb cannot be tested. From germline, CDR1 is MNHEY and CDR2 SMNVEV (reference sequence). The CDR3 loop spans 12 amino acids. CDR3 residues: CASSDRGSEQYF.

CDR3 region: CASSPTWDLTDTQYF. The chain uses TRBV27 and TRBJ2-3. Germline CDR1 and CDR2: MNHEY and SMNVEV (reference sequence). There are 15 residues in the CDR3.

This chain links TRBV3-2 with TRBJ1-2. TRBV3-2 represents a pseudogene. This CDR3 spans 16 amino acids. Here the CDR3 reads CASSQDERIASYGYTF.

This chain connects TRBV5-1 to TRBJ2-2. The CDR3 totals 15 residues. Germline V gives CDR1 SGHRS, CDR2 YFSETQ. This CDR3 reads CASSESAAAVGELFF.

The chain joins TRBV6-9 to TRBJ1-3; the TCRdb call, TRBD1, lacks DNA for checking. Germline assignment: CDR1 MNHGY and CDR2 SVAAGI. This CDR3 contains 16 residues. This chain's CDR3 is CASSSPYRGAGNTIHF.

The chain joins TRBV10-1 to TRBJ1-6. The CDR3 totals 13 residues. Germline CDR1 is WNHNN and CDR2 is SYGVQD (reference sequence). CDR3 region: CASSEGRRSPLHF.

The V call is TRBV20-1, the J call TRBJ2-7; the D call of TRBD1 rests on TCRdb alone, since no DNA is present to check it. This CDR3 has 14 amino acids. CDR1 DFQATT and CDR2 SNEGSKA come from the germline V gene (reference sequence). This CDR3 reads CSARTTRENYEQYF.

The genes are TRBV6-4 and TRBJ2-7; TCRdb's D call of TRBD1 is untestable without DNA. The CDR3 is 15 residues long. Germline CDR1 MRHNA, CDR2 SNTAGT. The CDR3 sequence is CASSDSSGGHYEQYF.

This rearrangement joins TRBV29-1 to TRBJ2-2; TCRdb indicates TRBD1, and absent DNA this call remains unverified. The V gene's germline CDR1 is SQVTM and CDR2 ANQGSEA. The CDR3 spans 13 residues. The CDR3 loop reads CSVAWTGTGELFF.

V is TRBV14 and J is TRBJ2-5; absent DNA, TCRdb's TRBD2 call cannot be checked. Germline V CDR1 and CDR2: SGHDN, FVKESK. CDR3 size: 18 residues. This CDR3 reads CASSQDSLAGTIQETQYF.

This chain uses TRBV25-1 with TRBJ1-6. Germline-derived CDR1 and CDR2 are MGHDK and SYGVNS. The length of the CDR3 is 14 residues. The CDR3 region is CASSEFSGSSPLHF.

This rearrangement joins TRBV7-3 to TRBJ2-1; the D call from TCRdb, TRBD2, cannot be confirmed without DNA. This CDR3 spans 14 amino acids. Looked up from germline, CDR1 is SGHTA and CDR2 is FQGTGA. CDR3 protein: CASSFPLESNEQFF.

The CDR3 protein is CASSAEGPDDPWTQYF. The V and J genes are TRBV9 and TRBJ2-5. This CDR3 spans 16 amino acids. Looked up from germline, CDR1 is SGDLS and CDR2 is YYNGEE. The complete variable domain, with remaining parts taken from reference TRBV9 and TRBJ2-5, reads DSGVTQTPKHLITATGQRVTLRCSPRSGDLSVYWYQQSLDQGLQFLIQYYNGEERAKGNILERFSAQQFPDLHSELNLSSLELGDSALYFCASSAEGPDDPWTQYFGPGTRLLVL.

The rearrangement uses TRBV10-3 and TRBJ2-2; TCRdb names TRBD1, which stays unverified in the absence of DNA. The germline CDR1 and CDR2 sequences are ENHRY and SYGVKD. The CDR3 covers 13 residues. CDR3 sequence: CAIDRSNTGELFF.

This chain uses TRBV29-1 with TRBJ2-3; TCRdb proposes TRBD2, but this gene call is untestable without DNA. This CDR3 has 17 residues. Germline-derived CDR1 and CDR2 are SQVTM and ANQGSEA. CDR3 sequence: CSATVMAGGPSSDTQYF.